The sequence of this TCR beta chain was determined in a study of shared clonotypes between healthy human individuals. Whole-study context: Used for every donor were three CD4 naive, three CD4 memory, two CD8 naive and one CD8 memory plate. Broader study findings: The sampled material consisted only of blood, and tissue repertoires are likely to differ.

Worth noting for this clone: Its target is not known.

All of the donors resided in Nashville, Tennessee, and each was a Caucasian adult. Generated by immunoSEQ multiplex PCR, the TCRdb table keeps only in-frame clones and is missing some. The sample has 2 million to 3 million clones, approximately 93% seen once. This CDR3 spans 13 amino acids. V was pared by 5 bases and J by 3 bases, with 10 bases between. Per the germline V gene, CDR1 is SGHAT and CDR2 is FQNNGV. This sequence joins TRBV11-2 and TRBJ1-1; weak D call: TRBD1 (5 bases). This clonotype was obtained from a man aged 18 to 30 in good health. Some clones in this sample may be carry-over from other donors' samples. What was sequenced was naive CD4+ T cells from PBMCs. Specified subset: CD45RA+ positively selected. The CDR3 region has the DNA TGTGCCAGCAGCCGCGGGGGGGACACTGAAGCTTTCTTT. Amino acid sequence: CASSRGGDTEAFF.